This T cell receptor beta chain came from a study of cytomegalovirus exposure and HLA in healthy donors. Study at large: Within the Caucasian-associated ancestry cluster were around 81% of the approximately 400 genotyped donors.

Trimming took off 5 bases at V and 6 bases at J, with 12 bases between the two ends. Germline V gene sequence: CDR1 LNHDA, CDR2 SQIVND (reference sequence). The CDR3 runs to 13 residues. Concerning this clone: Its antigen is currently unknown.

Notes on the study in general: In a later analysis, TCR association rates varied by HLA locus: DRB1 most, HLA-C fewest. The classifier, whose performance was assessed in both the original and validation cohorts, reportedly diagnosed cytomegalovirus status with high specificity and sensitivity.

A multiplex PCR was run with 60 Vbeta primers and 13 Jbeta primers. Method: immunoSEQ multiplex PCR; TCRdb's copy keeps in-frame clones and lacks some. The data show 150,000 to 200,000 clones, with 70% to 90% seen just once and about a tenth held by the top ten. The sample comprised PBMCs. The TCR originated in a man between 18 and 29 years old in good health and CMV-seropositive. This sequence joins TRBV19 and TRBJ2-3, with a tentative D call TRBD1 (5 bases). This chain's CDR3 is CASSRFPGDTQYF. DNA of the CDR3: TGTGCCAGTAGTCGGTTTCCAGGGGATACGCAGTATTTT.